This T cell receptor beta chain was observed in a study of T cells in localized non-small cell lung cancer. The repertoire was sequenced with immunoSEQ multiplex PCR; TCRdb's copy has only in-frame clones and lacks some. The sample records about 79,000 clones, about four fifths being singletons. The sequence was obtained from a female donor at least 60 years old with stage I lung adenocarcinoma. Sequenced here: peripheral blood, sampled before any cancer treatment.

The CDR3 nucleotides read TGTGCCAGCAGCTCGGACAGGGCCGAATATGGCTACACCTTC. Translation gives CASSSDRAEYGYTF. The V call is TRBV7-2, the J call TRBJ1-2; 8 nucleotides match TRBD1. Germline CDR1 and CDR2: SGHTA and FQGNSA. CDR3 length equals 14 residues. J gave up 5 bases and V 4 bases, and 6 bases lay outside the gene matches.